The clone carrying this TCR beta chain turned up a few times. These data originate in a study of cytomegalovirus exposure and HLA in healthy donors. It was with 60 Vbeta and 13 Jbeta primers that the PCR ran. TCRdb's copy holds only in-frame clones and misses some; the assay was immunoSEQ multiplex PCR. The repertoire holds 150,000 to 200,000 clones, with around 75% as singletons. The sample taken for sequencing was PBMCs. The clonotype originates from a male donor in good health and CMV-seronegative.

The DNA for the CDR3 is TGTGCCAGCAGCCCGACAACTTATAATTCACCCCTCCACTTT. Its protein product is CASSPTTYNSPLHF. The V and J genes are TRBV13 and TRBJ1-6; D is undetermined. The CDR3 consists of 14 residues. The V end was cut by 5 bases, the J end by 4 bases, with 9 bases between. Germline V gives CDR1 PRHDT, CDR2 FYEKMQ (reference sequence). The variable domain in full, completed from reference TRBV13 and TRBJ1-6, reads AAGVIQSPRHLIKEKRETATLKCYPIPRHDTVYWYQQGPGQDPQFLISFYEKMQSDKGSIPDRFSAQQFSDYHSELNMSSLELGDSALYFCASSPTTYNSPLHFGNGTRLTVT.